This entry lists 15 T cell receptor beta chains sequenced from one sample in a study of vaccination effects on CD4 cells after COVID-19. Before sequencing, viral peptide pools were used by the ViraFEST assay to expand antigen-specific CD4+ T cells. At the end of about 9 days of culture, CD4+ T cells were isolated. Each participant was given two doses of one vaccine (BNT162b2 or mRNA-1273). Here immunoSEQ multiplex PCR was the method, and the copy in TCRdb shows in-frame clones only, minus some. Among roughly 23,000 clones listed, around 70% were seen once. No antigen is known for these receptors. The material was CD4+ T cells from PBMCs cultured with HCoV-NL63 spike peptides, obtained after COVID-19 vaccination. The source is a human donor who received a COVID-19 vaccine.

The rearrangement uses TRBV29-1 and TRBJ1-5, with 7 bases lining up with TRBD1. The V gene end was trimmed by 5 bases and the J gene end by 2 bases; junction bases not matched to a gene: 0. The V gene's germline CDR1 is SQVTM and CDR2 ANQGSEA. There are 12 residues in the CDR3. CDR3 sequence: CSVQGGNQPQHF. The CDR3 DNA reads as TGCAGCGTTCAGGGGGGCAATCAGCCCCAGCATTTT. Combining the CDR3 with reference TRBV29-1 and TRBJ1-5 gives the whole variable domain SAVISQKPSRDICQRGTSLTIQCQVDSQVTMMFWYRQQPGQSLTLIATANQGSEATYESGFVIDKFPISRPNLTFSTLTVSNMSPEDSSIYLCSVQGGNQPQHFGDGTRLSIL.

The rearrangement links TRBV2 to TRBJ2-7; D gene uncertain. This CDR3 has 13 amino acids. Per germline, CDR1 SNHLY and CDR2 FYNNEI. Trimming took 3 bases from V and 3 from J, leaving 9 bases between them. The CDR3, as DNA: TGTGCCAGCAGTGAGGATCACGGCTACGAGCAGTACTTC. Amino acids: CASSEDHGYEQYF. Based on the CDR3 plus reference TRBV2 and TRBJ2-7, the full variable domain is EPEVTQTPSHQVTQMGQEVILRCVPISNHLYFYWYRQILGQKVEFLVSFYNNEISEKSEIFDDQFSVERPDGSNFTLKIRSTKLEDSAMYFCASSEDHGYEQYFGPGTRLTVT.

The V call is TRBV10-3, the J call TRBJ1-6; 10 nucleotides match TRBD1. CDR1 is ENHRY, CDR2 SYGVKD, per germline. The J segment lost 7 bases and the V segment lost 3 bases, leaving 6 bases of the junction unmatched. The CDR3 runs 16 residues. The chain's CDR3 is CAISEVWGQGNSPLHF. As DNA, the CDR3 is TGTGCCATCAGTGAAGTCTGGGGACAGGGGAATTCACCCCTCCACTTT.

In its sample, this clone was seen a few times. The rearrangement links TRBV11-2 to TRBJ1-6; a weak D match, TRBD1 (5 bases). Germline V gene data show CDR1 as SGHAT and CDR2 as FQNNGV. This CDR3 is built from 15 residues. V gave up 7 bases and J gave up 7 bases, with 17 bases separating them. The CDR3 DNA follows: TGTGCCAGCAAAACCCCCGGGACCTTAAATTCACCCCTCCACTTT. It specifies CASKTPGTLNSPLHF.

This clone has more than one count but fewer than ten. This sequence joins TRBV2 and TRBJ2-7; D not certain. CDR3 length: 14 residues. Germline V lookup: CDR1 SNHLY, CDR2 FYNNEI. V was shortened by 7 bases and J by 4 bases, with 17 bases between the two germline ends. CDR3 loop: CASTPRIAGYEQYF. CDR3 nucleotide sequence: TGTGCCAGCACCCCGAGGATAGCAGGATACGAGCAGTACTTC. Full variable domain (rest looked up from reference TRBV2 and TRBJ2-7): EPEVTQTPSHQVTQMGQEVILRCVPISNHLYFYWYRQILGQKVEFLVSFYNNEISEKSEIFDDQFSVERPDGSNFTLKIRSTKLEDSAMYFCASTPRIAGYEQYFGPGTRLTVT.

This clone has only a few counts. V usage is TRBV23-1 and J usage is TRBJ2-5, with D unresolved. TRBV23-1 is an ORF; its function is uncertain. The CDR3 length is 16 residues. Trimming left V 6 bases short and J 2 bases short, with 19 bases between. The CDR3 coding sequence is TGCGCCAGCAGGCGCCCTTACGCACGGGTGCAAGAGACCCAGTACTTC. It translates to CASRRPYARVQETQYF.

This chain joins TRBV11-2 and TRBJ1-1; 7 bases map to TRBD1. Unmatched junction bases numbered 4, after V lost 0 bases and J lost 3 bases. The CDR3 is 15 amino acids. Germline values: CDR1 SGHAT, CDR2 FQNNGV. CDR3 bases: TGTGCCAGCAGCTTAGATTCAACAGGGGACACTGAAGCTTTCTTT. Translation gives CASSLDSTGDTEAFF.

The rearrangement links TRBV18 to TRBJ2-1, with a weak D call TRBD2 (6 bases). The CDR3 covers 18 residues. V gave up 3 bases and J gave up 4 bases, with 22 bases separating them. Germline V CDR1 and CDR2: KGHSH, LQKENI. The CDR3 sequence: CASSPPNYAGRDYNEQFF. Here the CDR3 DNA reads TGTGCCAGCTCACCTCCCAATTACGCGGGACGGGATTACAATGAGCAGTTCTTC.

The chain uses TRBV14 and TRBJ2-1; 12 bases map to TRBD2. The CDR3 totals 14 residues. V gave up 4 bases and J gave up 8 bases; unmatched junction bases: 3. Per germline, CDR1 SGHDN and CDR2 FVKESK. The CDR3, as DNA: TGTGCCAGCAGCCCGGGACTAGCGGGCCATGAGCAGTTCTTC. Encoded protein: CASSPGLAGHEQFF.

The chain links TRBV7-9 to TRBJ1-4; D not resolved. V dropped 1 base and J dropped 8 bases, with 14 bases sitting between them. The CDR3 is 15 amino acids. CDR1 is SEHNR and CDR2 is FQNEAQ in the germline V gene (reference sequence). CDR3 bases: TGTGCCAGCAGCTTAGGGCGGACGGGCGGCGAAAAACTGTTTTTT. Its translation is CASSLGRTGGEKLFF.

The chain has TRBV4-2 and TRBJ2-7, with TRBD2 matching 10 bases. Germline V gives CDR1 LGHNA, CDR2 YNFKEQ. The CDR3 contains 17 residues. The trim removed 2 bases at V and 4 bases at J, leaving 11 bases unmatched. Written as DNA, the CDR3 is TGTGCCAGCAGCCAAATTCTTGGTAGCGGGAGGAGTTACGAGCAGTACTTC. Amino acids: CASSQILGSGRSYEQYF.

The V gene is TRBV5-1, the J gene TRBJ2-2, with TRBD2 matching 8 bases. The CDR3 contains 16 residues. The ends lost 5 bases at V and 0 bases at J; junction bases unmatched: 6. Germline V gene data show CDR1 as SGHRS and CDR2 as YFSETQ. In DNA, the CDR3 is TGCGCCAGCAGACTAACTAGCGGAACGAACACCGGGGAGCTGTTTTTT. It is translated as CASRLTSGTNTGELFF.

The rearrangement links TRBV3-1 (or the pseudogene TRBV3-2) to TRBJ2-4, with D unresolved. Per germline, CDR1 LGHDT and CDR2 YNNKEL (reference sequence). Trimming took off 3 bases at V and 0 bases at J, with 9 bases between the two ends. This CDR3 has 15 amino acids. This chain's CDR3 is CASSHQRLAKNIQYF. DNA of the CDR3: TGTGCCAGCAGCCATCAACGATTAGCCAAAAACATTCAGTACTTC.

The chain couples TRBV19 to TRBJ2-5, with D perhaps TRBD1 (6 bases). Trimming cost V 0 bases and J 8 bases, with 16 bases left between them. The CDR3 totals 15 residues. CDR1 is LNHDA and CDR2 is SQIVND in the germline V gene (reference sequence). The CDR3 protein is CASSIEAGAAGTQYF. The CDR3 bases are TGTGCCAGTAGTATAGAGGCAGGGGCCGCAGGAACCCAGTACTTC.

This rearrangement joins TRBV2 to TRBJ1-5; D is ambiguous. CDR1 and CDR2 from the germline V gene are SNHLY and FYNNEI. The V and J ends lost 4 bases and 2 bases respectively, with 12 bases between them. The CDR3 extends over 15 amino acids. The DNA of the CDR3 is TGTGCCAGCAGTGCCCCAGGCTTCGGCAATCAGCCCCAGCATTTT. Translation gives CASSAPGFGNQPQHF.